This entry describes one T cell receptor beta chain. This specimen comes from a study of cytomegalovirus exposure and HLA in healthy donors. Nominally healthy donors were sampled, though unrecorded immune exposures were likely. The V gene's germline CDR1 is MNHEY and CDR2 SMNVEV (reference sequence). The CDR3 has 14 amino acids. With V trimmed by 7 bases and J by 2 bases, 4 bases remained unmatched. PCR employed 60 Vbeta and 13 Jbeta primers. Measured with immunoSEQ multiplex PCR; TCRdb has only the in-frame clones, and not every one. Here the sample spans fewer than 200,000 clones, over 70% being singletons.

The clonotype was recovered from a young woman in good health and CMV-seronegative. The sample comprised PBMCs. The gene calls are TRBV27 and TRBJ2-2; TRBD1 aligns across 7 bases. CDR3 nucleotides: TGTGCCAGCACCCGACAGGGAAACACCGGGGAGCTGTTTTTT. This sequence encodes CASTRQGNTGELFF.